The subject of this entry is one TCR beta chain. Antigen specificity is unknown. These data are taken from a study of T cells after yellow fever vaccination. Notes on the study in general: Subsequent booster samples again held most clones from primary vaccination (around 96% CD4, about 86% CD8). Researchers noted that a small share of clonotypes showed up in both CD4 and CD8 compartments. There was a possibility that FACS-sorted repertoires contained abundant clonotypes contaminating from the bulk population.

This CDR3 is built from 14 residues. V trimming: 5 bases; J trimming: 9 bases; junction bases outside the gene matches: 13. Germline CDR1 reads LNHDA; CDR2 reads SQIVND (reference sequence). It was through 5'RACE template switching that TCR cDNA was made, with a universal primer site and UMIs added. Via MiXCR, TCRdb re-called the 5' RACE reads, giving one row per CDR3 protein. Of hundreds of thousands of distinct CDR3 sequences listed, 15% to 20% were seen once; the top ten hold roughly an eighth. This TCR was recovered from a man under 40 who received the YFV17D yellow fever vaccine. The input for sequencing was PBMCs, taken 15 days after the yellow fever booster vaccination. The J gene is TRBJ2-7, the V gene TRBV19; 7 bases are shared with TRBD1. The CDR3 loop reads CASSSIDRVLSQYF. In DNA form, the CDR3 reads TGTGCCAGTAGTTCGATCGACAGGGTGTTGTCGCAGTACTTC.